The 7 T cell receptor beta chains given below trace back to one sample, sequenced in a study of shared clonotypes between healthy human individuals. Some clones are missing from TCRdb's copy, which holds only in-frame ones; the method was immunoSEQ multiplex PCR. This sample has about 2.3 million clones, with more than 85% found just once. Sequenced input: naive CD4+ T cells from PBMCs. The subset is: CD45RA+ positively selected. These receptors were taken from a man in his late teens or twenties in good health. Some clones in this sample may be carry-over from other donors' samples.

The genes are TRBV5-5 and TRBJ1-4; D call uncertain. Germline CDR1 and CDR2: SGHKS and YYEKEE (reference sequence). There are 14 residues in the CDR3. V dropped 1 base and J dropped 5 bases, with 9 bases sitting between them. CDR3 loop: CASSLSGSNEKLFF. CDR3 nucleotides: TGTGCCAGCAGCTTGAGTGGGAGCAATGAAAAACTGTTTTTT. Full variable domain (outside the CDR3, taken from reference TRBV5-5 and TRBJ1-4): DAGVTQSPTHLIKTRGQQVTLRCSPISGHKSVSWYQQVLGQGPQFIFQYYEKEERGRGNFPDRFSARQFPNYSSELNVNALLLGDSALYLCASSLSGSNEKLFFGSGTQLSVL.

V gene TRBV18 combines with J gene TRBJ2-5, with 7 bases fitting TRBD1. CDR3 length: 15 amino acids. The ends lost 4 bases at V and 5 bases at J; junction bases unmatched: 10. Germline V gene data show CDR1 as KGHSH and CDR2 as LQKENI. CDR3 coding DNA: TGTGCCAGCTCACAACCGGGACAGTCAGGGGAGACCCAGTACTTC. As protein: CASSQPGQSGETQYF.

The V call is TRBV10-3, the J call TRBJ2-1; TRBD2 aligns across 8 bases. The CDR3 is 15 amino acids. Germline CDR1 reads ENHRY; CDR2 reads SYGVKD. The trim removed 6 bases at V and 0 bases at J, leaving 4 bases unmatched. CDR3 sequence reads: CAIRFSGDSYNEQFF. CDR3 coding DNA: TGTGCCATCAGGTTTAGCGGGGACTCCTACAATGAGCAGTTCTTC.

The chain carries TRBV9 and TRBJ2-7; 8 bases agree with TRBD1. This CDR3 region has 15 residues. The junction had 8 bases not matched to a gene; V was cut back by 2 bases and J by 4 bases. Germline V lookup: CDR1 SGDLS, CDR2 YYNGEE. CDR3 loop: CASSVRRQGNYEQYF. CDR3 sequence (DNA): TGTGCCAGCAGCGTTAGAAGACAGGGGAATTACGAGCAGTACTTC.

The chain carries TRBV6-5 and TRBJ1-3; the match to TRBD1 covers 8 bases. Germline loops: CDR1 MNHEY, CDR2 SVGAGI. This CDR3 has 13 amino acids. The J segment lost 3 bases and the V segment lost 6 bases, leaving 1 base of the junction unmatched. The CDR3 here is CASRQGGGNTIYF. The CDR3 coding sequence is TGTGCCAGCAGACAGGGGGGTGGAAACACCATATATTTT.

This rearrangement joins TRBV30 to TRBJ1-4, with D maybe TRBD1 (5 bases). V lost 2 bases and J 8 bases, leaving 18 bases between the germline ends. The CDR3 length is 15 residues. From germline, CDR1 is GTSNPN and CDR2 SVGIG (reference sequence). This chain's CDR3 is CAWSPPGPVEEKLFF. The CDR3 nucleotides are TGTGCCTGGAGTCCACCGGGGCCCGTAGAGGAAAAACTGTTTTTT.

V gene TRBV7-8 combines with J gene TRBJ2-2; a weak D match, TRBD2 (5 bases). This CDR3 contains 17 residues. V lost 3 bases and J lost 1, with 15 bases in between. In germline, CDR1 is SGHVS, CDR2 FQNEAQ. CDR3 nucleotides: TGTGCCAGCAGCTTGGGTTTTGGACTTTTGAACACCGGGGAGCTGTTTTTT. The encoded protein is CASSLGFGLLNTGELFF.